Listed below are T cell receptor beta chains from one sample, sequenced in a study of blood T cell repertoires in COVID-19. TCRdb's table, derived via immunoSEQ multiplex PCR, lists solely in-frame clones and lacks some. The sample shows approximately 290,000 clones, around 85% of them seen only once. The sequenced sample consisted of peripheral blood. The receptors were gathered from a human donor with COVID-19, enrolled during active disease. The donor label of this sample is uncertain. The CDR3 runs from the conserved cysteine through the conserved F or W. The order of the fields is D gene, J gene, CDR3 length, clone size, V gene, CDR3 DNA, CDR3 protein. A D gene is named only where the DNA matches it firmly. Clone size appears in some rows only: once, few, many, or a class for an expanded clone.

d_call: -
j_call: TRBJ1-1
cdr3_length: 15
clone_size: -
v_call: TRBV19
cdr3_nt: TGTGCCAGTAGTAATCGCGGGGCCGGTGATACTGAAGCTTTCTTT
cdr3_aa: CASSNRGAGDTEAFF

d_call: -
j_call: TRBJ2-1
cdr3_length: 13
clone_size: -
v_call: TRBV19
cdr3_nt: TGTGCCAGTAGTATAGATTTCAACAATGAGCAGTTCTTC
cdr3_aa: CASSIDFNNEQFF

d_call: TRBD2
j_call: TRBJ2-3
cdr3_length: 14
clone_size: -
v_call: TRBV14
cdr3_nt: TGTGCCAGCAGCCCTATGGCGGGAGTGGATACGCAGTATTTT
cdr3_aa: CASSPMAGVDTQYF

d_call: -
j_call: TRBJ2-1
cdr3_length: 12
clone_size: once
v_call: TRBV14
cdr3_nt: TGTGCCAGCAGCCTCCGTTATAATGAGCAGTTCTTC
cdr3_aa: CASSLRYNEQFF

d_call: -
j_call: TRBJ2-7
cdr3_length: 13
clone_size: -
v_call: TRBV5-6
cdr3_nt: TGTGCCAGCAGCTTGACAGGCTTTAATGAGCAGTACTTC
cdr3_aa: CASSLTGFNEQYF

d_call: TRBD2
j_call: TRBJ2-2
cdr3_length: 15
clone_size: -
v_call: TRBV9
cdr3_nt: TGTGCCAGCAGCGTAGGGGGAGGGTACACCGGGGAGCTGTTTTTT
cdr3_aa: CASSVGGGYTGELFF

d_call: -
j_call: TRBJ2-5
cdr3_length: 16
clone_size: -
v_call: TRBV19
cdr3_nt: TGTGCCAGTAGTATATCAGGGGACCATGTGGGAGAGACCCAGTACTTC
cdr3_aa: CASSISGDHVGETQYF

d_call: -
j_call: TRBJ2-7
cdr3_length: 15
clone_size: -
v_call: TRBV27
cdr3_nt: TGTGCCAGCAGTTTATTTGTTGGAGCCACCTACGAGCAGTACTTC
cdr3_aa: CASSLFVGATYEQYF

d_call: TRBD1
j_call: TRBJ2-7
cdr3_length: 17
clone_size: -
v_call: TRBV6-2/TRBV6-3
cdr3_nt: TGTGCCAGCAGTTACCGCACCCCGGGACAGGCGACCTACGAGCAGTACTTC
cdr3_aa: CASSYRTPGQATYEQYF

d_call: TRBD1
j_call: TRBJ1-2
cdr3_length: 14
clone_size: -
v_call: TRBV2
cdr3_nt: TGTGCCAGCAGTGTCGACAGGGGGTCGTATGGCTACACCTTC
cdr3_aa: CASSVDRGSYGYTF

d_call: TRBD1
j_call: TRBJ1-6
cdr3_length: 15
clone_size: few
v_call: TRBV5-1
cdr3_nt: TGCGCCAGCAGCGGGGGACAGGGGAATAATTCACCCCTCCACTTT
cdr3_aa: CASSGGQGNNSPLHF

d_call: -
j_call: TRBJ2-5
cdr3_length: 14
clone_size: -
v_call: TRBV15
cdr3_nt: TGTGCCACCAGCAGAGATAGTAGGGGGGAGACCCAGTACTTC
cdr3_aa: CATSRDSRGETQYF

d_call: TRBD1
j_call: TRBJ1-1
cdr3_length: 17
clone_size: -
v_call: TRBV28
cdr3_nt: TGTGCCAGCAGCCCAGCCAGACAGGGCGGCCGGTACACTGAAGCTTTCTTT
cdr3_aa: CASSPARQGGRYTEAFF

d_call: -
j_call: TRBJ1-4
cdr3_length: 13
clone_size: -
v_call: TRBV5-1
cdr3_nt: TGCGCCAGCAGCTTGATCGTTAATGAAAAACTGTTTTTT
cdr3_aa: CASSLIVNEKLFF

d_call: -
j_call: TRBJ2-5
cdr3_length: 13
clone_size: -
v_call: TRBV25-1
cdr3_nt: TGTGCCAGCAGAGTTTCAGAACAAGAGACCCAGTACTTC
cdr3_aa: CASRVSEQETQYF

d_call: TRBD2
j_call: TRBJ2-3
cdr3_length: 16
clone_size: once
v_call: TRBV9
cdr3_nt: TGTGCCAGCAGCGTCGGACTAGGGGAGATGAAGAATACGCAGTATTTT
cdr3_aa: CASSVGLGEMKNTQYF

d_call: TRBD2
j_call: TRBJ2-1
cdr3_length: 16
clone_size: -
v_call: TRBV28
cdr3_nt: TGTGCCAGCAGTTTCCCTACTAGCGGGAGGAAGAATGAGCAGTTCTTC
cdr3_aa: CASSFPTSGRKNEQFF

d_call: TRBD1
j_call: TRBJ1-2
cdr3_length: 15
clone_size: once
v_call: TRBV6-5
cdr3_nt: TGTGCCAGCAGCTCTACGGGACAGGGGTACTATGGCTACACCTTC
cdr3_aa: CASSSTGQGYYGYTF

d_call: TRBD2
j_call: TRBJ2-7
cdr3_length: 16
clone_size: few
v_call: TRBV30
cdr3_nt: TGTGCCTGGGATCTGTCTGCAGGCGGGAGCTCCTACGAGCAGTACTTC
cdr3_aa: CAWDLSAGGSSYEQYF

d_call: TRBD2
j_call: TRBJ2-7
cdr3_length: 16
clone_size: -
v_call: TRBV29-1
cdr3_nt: TGCAGCGTAAATGTACTAGGACAACTAGCGGGAGGGGAGCAGTACTTC
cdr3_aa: CSVNVLGQLAGGEQYF

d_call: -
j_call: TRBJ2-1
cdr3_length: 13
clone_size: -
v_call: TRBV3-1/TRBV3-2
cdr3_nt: TGTGCCAGCAGCCGAGGGATCTACAATGAGCAGTTCTTC
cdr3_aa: CASSRGIYNEQFF

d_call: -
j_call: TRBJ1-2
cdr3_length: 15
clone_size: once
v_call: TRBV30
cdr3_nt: TGTGCCTGGAGCGCCTTCAAGGGAGCGGGCTATGGCTACACCTTC
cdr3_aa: CAWSAFKGAGYGYTF

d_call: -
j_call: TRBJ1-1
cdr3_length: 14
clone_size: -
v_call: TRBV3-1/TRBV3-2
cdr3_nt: TGTGCCAGCAGCCAAGGGGGACAGAACACTGAAGCTTTCTTT
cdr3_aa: CASSQGGQNTEAFF

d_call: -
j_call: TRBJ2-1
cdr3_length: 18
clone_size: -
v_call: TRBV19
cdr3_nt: TGTGCCAGTAGTCGACGGGACTCCCTCAGGAATCGATACAATGAGCAGTTCTTC
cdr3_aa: CASSRRDSLRNRYNEQFF

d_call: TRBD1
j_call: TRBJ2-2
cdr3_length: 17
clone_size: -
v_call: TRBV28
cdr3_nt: TGTGCCAGCAGTTCCGCGCTTGGGACAGGGGTCACCGGGGAGCTGTTTTTT
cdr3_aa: CASSSALGTGVTGELFF

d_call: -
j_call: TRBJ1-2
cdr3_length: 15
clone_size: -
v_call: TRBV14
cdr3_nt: TGTGCCAGCAGCCAAGTTGGGCGGGGAACCTATGGCTACACCTTC
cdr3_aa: CASSQVGRGTYGYTF

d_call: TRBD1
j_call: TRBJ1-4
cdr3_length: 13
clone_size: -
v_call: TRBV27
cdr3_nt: TGTGCCAGCAGGCAGGGGGCGCGGGAAAAACTGTTTTTT
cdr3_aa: CASRQGAREKLFF

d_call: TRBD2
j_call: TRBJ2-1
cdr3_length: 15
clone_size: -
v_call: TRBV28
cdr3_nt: TGTGCCAGCAGTTTAAGTAGACTAGCGGGTAATGAGCAGTTCTTC
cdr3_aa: CASSLSRLAGNEQFF

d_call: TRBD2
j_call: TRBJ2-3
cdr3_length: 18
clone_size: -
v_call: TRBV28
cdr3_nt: TGTGCCAGCAGTAGCGGTAGAGCAAGAGCGGGAGTGACAGATACGCAGTATTTT
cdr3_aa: CASSSGRARAGVTDTQYF

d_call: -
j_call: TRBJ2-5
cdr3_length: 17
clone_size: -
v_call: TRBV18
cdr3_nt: TGTGCCAGCTCACCCCTAGACAGACCCCAACCACAAGAGACCCAGTACTTC
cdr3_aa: CASSPLDRPQPQETQYF

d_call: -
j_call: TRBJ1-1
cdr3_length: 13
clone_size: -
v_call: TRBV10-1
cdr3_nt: TGCGCCAGCAGACGGGAATTGAACACTGAAGCTTTCTTT
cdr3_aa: CASRRELNTEAFF